This T cell receptor beta chain was observed in a study of shared clonotypes between healthy human individuals. Naive-designated CD8 cells lacked CD45RO, were positively enriched for CCR7, and omitted terminally differentiated effector memory CD45RA+ cells. General study points: Among a few donors, approximately 5% of naive CD4 clonotypes were found in common.

Only in-frame clones appear in the TCRdb table, and some are missing; sequencing was by immunoSEQ multiplex PCR. The top ten hold roughly 1% of the sample, which has around 2,000,000 clones, about 94% seen once. Trimming took 2 bases from V and 2 from J; bases not matched to a gene: 4. The germline gives CDR1 SEHNR, CDR2 FQNEAQ (reference sequence). CDR3 length: 15 amino acids. In regard to this clone: The antigen is not known.

The receptor's source is a man between 18 and 35 years old in good health. V gene TRBV7-9 combines with J gene TRBJ2-5, with 8 positions matching TRBD2. The sequencing input was naive CD8+ T cells sorted from blood. The CDR3 protein is CASSLTGGTQETQYF. DNA of the CDR3: TGTGCCAGCAGCTTAACGGGGGGGACACAAGAGACCCAGTACTTC.